This TCR beta chain was retrieved from a study of sequential checkpoint blockade in melanoma. Study background: Roughly 20 patients had matched tumor biopsies before treatment and at week 13 after nivolumab or ipilimumab alone.

Treatment specified: randomized to nivolumab then ipilimumab (arm A) or the reverse (arm B). The V gene lost 3 bases and the J gene lost 1 base, with 9 bases spanning the gap. Germline CDR1 is LNHDA and CDR2 is SQIVND (reference sequence). This CDR3 contains 14 residues. TCRdb's copy holds only in-frame clones and misses some; the assay was immunoSEQ multiplex PCR. The sample has thousands of clones; 27% are singletons. The input for sequencing was tumor tissue (inferred from file names), taken from a patient given nivolumab and ipilimumab in sequence. V and J are TRBV19 and TRBJ1-1; D call uncertain. The TCR originated in a human donor with melanoma. The CDR3 DNA reads as TGTGCCAGTAGTATCCACCAAAAGAACACTGAAGCTTTCTTT. Residues: CASSIHQKNTEAFF.